Listed below are T cell receptor beta chains from one sample, sequenced in a study of blood T cell repertoires in COVID-19. The repertoire was sequenced with immunoSEQ multiplex PCR; TCRdb's copy has only in-frame clones and lacks some. The sample includes about 200,000 clones, around 90% of them seen just once. Sequenced: peripheral blood. Receptors were obtained from a man aged 60 to 75 with COVID-19, enrolled during active disease. CDR3s include the opening cysteine and the closing phenylalanine or tryptophan. A D gene is named only where the DNA matches it firmly. Clone size is shown for a subset of rows, as once, few, many or a class of expanded clone.

size: .
V: TRBV6-6
J: TRBJ1-3
D: TRBD1
CDR3: CASSYGDRVFGNTIYF
DNA: TGTGCCAGCAGTTACGGGGACAGGGTGTTTGGAAACACCATATATTTT

size: .
V: TRBV18
J: TRBJ1-4
D: TRBD1
CDR3: CASSPLQGANEKLFF
DNA: TGTGCCAGCTCACCTTTACAGGGGGCTAATGAAAAACTGTTTTTT

size: .
V: TRBV19
J: TRBJ2-7
D: .
CDR3: CASSIPGQDSYEQYF
DNA: TGTGCCAGTAGTATCCCCGGACAAGACTCCTACGAGCAGTACTTC

size: once
V: TRBV9
J: TRBJ2-5
D: TRBD1
CDR3: CASSPRDREVETQYF
DNA: TGTGCCAGCAGCCCCCGGGACAGGGAGGTGGAGACCCAGTACTTC

size: .
V: TRBV11-2
J: TRBJ1-3
D: TRBD1
CDR3: CASSAWTTGGSGNTIYF
DNA: TGTGCCAGCAGCGCCTGGACTACAGGGGGCTCTGGAAACACCATATATTTT

size: .
V: TRBV15
J: TRBJ1-1
D: .
CDR3: CATSRPTGMNTEAFF
DNA: TGTGCCACCAGCAGACCGACAGGAATGAACACTGAAGCTTTCTTT

size: .
V: TRBV10-2
J: TRBJ1-2
D: .
CDR3: CASSAGYRTNYGYTF
DNA: TGCGCCAGCAGTGCTGGTTACAGGACCAACTATGGCTACACCTTC

size: .
V: TRBV2
J: TRBJ2-2
D: .
CDR3: CASSETGVVTGELFF
DNA: TGTGCCAGCAGTGAAACGGGGGTGGTTACCGGGGAGCTGTTTTTT

size: .
V: TRBV7-3
J: TRBJ2-2
D: TRBD1
CDR3: CASSSLPPSTGGPGELFF
DNA: TGTGCCAGCAGCTCCCTACCCCCCTCGACAGGGGGACCCGGGGAGCTGTTTTTT

size: .
V: TRBV14
J: TRBJ1-4
D: .
CDR3: CASSHGDKVEKLFF
DNA: TGTGCCAGCAGCCACGGGGACAAGGTTGAAAAACTGTTTTTT

size: .
V: TRBV25-1
J: TRBJ1-1
D: .
CDR3: CASSDRQFTEAFF
DNA: TGTGCCAGCAGTGACCGACAGTTCACTGAAGCTTTCTTT

size: .
V: TRBV4-2
J: TRBJ2-3
D: TRBD2
CDR3: CASSQVGLARNTDTQYF
DNA: TGTGCCAGCAGCCAAGTAGGACTAGCGAGAAACACAGATACGCAGTATTTT

size: .
V: TRBV19
J: TRBJ2-1
D: TRBD2
CDR3: CASSIGAGRAVNEQFF
DNA: TGTGCCAGTAGTATAGGGGCCGGGAGGGCCGTGAATGAGCAGTTCTTC

size: .
V: TRBV6-1
J: TRBJ1-2
D: .
CDR3: CASSDTQGWGNYGYTF
DNA: TGTGCCAGCAGTGACACACAGGGTTGGGGAAACTATGGCTACACCTTC

size: .
V: TRBV2
J: TRBJ2-7
D: .
CDR3: CASRYGTRSEQYF
DNA: TGTGCCAGCAGGTATGGGACACGGAGCGAGCAGTACTTC

size: once
V: TRBV28
J: TRBJ2-1
D: .
CDR3: CASRQGGNEQFF
DNA: TGTGCCAGCAGGCAGGGGGGCAATGAGCAGTTCTTC

size: .
V: TRBV27
J: TRBJ2-1
D: TRBD2
CDR3: CASRPGTSGPYSYNEQFF
DNA: TGTGCCAGCAGACCCGGGACTAGCGGACCCTACTCCTACAATGAGCAGTTCTTC

size: .
V: TRBV19
J: TRBJ2-2
D: TRBD1
CDR3: CASSLTGYSGELFF
DNA: TGTGCCAGTAGTCTGACAGGGTACTCCGGGGAGCTGTTTTTT

size: once
V: TRBV25-1
J: TRBJ2-6
D: .
CDR3: CASSLSSGANVLTF
DNA: TGTGCCAGCAGTCTGAGCTCTGGGGCCAACGTCCTGACTTTC

size: .
V: TRBV7-9
J: TRBJ2-4
D: .
CDR3: CASSLGRQGIAKNIQYF
DNA: TGTGCCAGCAGCTTAGGAAGGCAGGGAATAGCCAAAAACATTCAGTACTTC

size: few
V: TRBV7-4
J: TRBJ1-5
D: .
CDR3: CASSLEQPGTRGNQPQHF
DNA: TGTGCCAGCAGCTTAGAGCAGCCAGGGACCCGGGGGAATCAGCCCCAGCATTTT

size: .
V: TRBV18
J: TRBJ2-3
D: .
CDR3: CASSPRDTYTDTQYF
DNA: TGTGCCAGCTCACCACGGGACACCTACACAGATACGCAGTATTTT

size: .
V: TRBV6-1
J: TRBJ1-1
D: .
CDR3: CASSEQIPLNTEAFF
DNA: TGTGCCAGCAGTGAACAGATCCCTTTGAACACTGAAGCTTTCTTT

size: once
V: TRBV6-2/TRBV6-3
J: TRBJ1-5
D: .
CDR3: CASSQEGLSNQPQHF
DNA: TGTGCCAGCAGTCAAGAGGGCCTTAGCAATCAGCCCCAGCATTTT

size: .
V: TRBV28
J: TRBJ1-3
D: .
CDR3: CASSEASLAGNTIYF
DNA: TGTGCCAGCAGTGAAGCTTCTCTCGCTGGAAACACCATATATTTT

size: .
V: TRBV5-6
J: TRBJ1-6
D: .
CDR3: CASAPGRDSPLHF
DNA: TGTGCCAGCGCCCCGGGGAGGGACTCACCCCTCCACTTT

size: .
V: TRBV25-1
J: TRBJ2-1
D: TRBD1
CDR3: CASSDISTTGDAEQFF
DNA: TGTGCCAGCAGTGATATCTCGACCACAGGGGATGCTGAGCAGTTCTTC

size: .
V: TRBV7-6
J: TRBJ2-2
D: TRBD1
CDR3: CASSSPEDRGKTGELFF
DNA: TGTGCCAGCAGCTCCCCGGAAGACAGGGGAAAAACCGGGGAGCTGTTTTTT

size: .
V: TRBV19
J: TRBJ2-5
D: TRBD1
CDR3: CASKRTGSETQYF
DNA: TGTGCCAGTAAAAGGACAGGGAGTGAGACCCAGTACTTC

size: once
V: TRBV28
J: TRBJ1-5
D: .
CDR3: CASSLSRNQPQHF
DNA: TGTGCCAGCAGCCTCAGTCGCAATCAGCCCCAGCATTTT

size: few
V: TRBV3-1/TRBV3-2
J: TRBJ2-2
D: .
CDR3: CASSHPLAWGETDTGELFF
DNA: TGTGCCAGCAGCCATCCCCTGGCGTGGGGGGAAACGGACACCGGGGAGCTGTTTTTT

size: .
V: TRBV12-3/TRBV12-4
J: TRBJ2-7
D: .
CDR3: CASSSNPDEQYF
DNA: TGTGCCAGCAGCTCAAACCCGGACGAGCAGTACTTC

size: .
V: TRBV3-1/TRBV3-2
J: TRBJ2-1
D: TRBD2
CDR3: CASSQTRGGSYNEQFF
DNA: TGTGCCAGCAGCCAGACCCGGGGGGGCTCCTACAATGAGCAGTTCTTC

size: once
V: TRBV6-6
J: TRBJ1-5
D: TRBD1
CDR3: CASSLGQGSNQPQHF
DNA: TGTGCCAGCAGCTTGGGACAGGGAAGCAATCAGCCCCAGCATTTT

size: .
V: TRBV5-1
J: TRBJ2-7
D: TRBD1
CDR3: CASSLVGTGSGYEQYF
DNA: TGCGCCAGCAGCTTGGTGGGGACAGGGTCCGGCTACGAGCAGTACTTC

size: .
V: TRBV28
J: TRBJ2-7
D: TRBD2
CDR3: CASSLKGGSGNYEQYF
DNA: TGTGCCAGCAGTTTAAAGGGGGGTAGCGGGAACTACGAGCAGTACTTC

size: .
V: TRBV19
J: TRBJ1-2
D: TRBD1
CDR3: CASSPQWTGRRVGGYTF
DNA: TGTGCCAGTAGTCCCCAATGGACAGGACGACGGGTGGGAGGCTACACCTTC

size: .
V: TRBV6-5
J: TRBJ1-1
D: .
CDR3: CASKRGKDTEAFF
DNA: TGTGCCAGCAAAAGGGGGAAGGACACTGAAGCTTTCTTT

size: .
V: TRBV5-4
J: TRBJ1-2
D: .
CDR3: CASSLNSNYGYTF
DNA: TGTGCCAGCAGCTTGAACAGTAACTATGGCTACACCTTC

size: .
V: TRBV7-2
J: TRBJ2-7
D: TRBD1
CDR3: CASSQTGVLRYEQYF
DNA: TGTGCCAGCAGCCAGACAGGGGTTCTCAGGTACGAGCAGTACTTC

size: .
V: TRBV7-2
J: TRBJ2-1
D: .
CDR3: CASILDRSSYNEQFF
DNA: TGTGCCAGCATTCTAGATCGAAGCTCCTACAATGAGCAGTTCTTC

size: .
V: TRBV15
J: TRBJ2-1
D: TRBD2
CDR3: CATSSLAGLPGSSYNEQFF
DNA: TGTGCCACCAGCAGTCTAGCGGGACTACCAGGGAGCTCCTACAATGAGCAGTTCTTC

size: .
V: TRBV6-5
J: TRBJ1-5
D: .
CDR3: CASSPRGSRQPQHF
DNA: TGTGCCAGCAGTCCGAGGGGGAGCCGACAGCCCCAGCATTTT

size: .
V: TRBV6-1
J: TRBJ1-2
D: .
CDR3: CASSEVSAGNYGYTF
DNA: TGTGCCAGCAGTGAAGTCTCGGCCGGGAACTATGGCTACACCTTC

size: .
V: TRBV5-4
J: TRBJ2-1
D: TRBD2
CDR3: CASSLGSGGAGMSNEQFF
DNA: TGTGCCAGCAGCTTGGGGAGCGGGGGGGCCGGGATGTCAAATGAGCAGTTCTTC

size: .
V: TRBV6-5
J: TRBJ1-2
D: .
CDR3: CASSSHDRTSNYGYTF
DNA: TGTGCCAGCAGTTCCCACGACAGGACCTCTAACTATGGCTACACCTTC

size: .
V: TRBV9
J: TRBJ1-3
D: .
CDR3: CASSPLGREGGNTIYF
DNA: TGTGCCAGCAGCCCACTGGGTCGGGAGGGAGGAAACACCATATATTTT

size: .
V: TRBV12-3/TRBV12-4
J: TRBJ2-3
D: TRBD1
CDR3: CASSDRGTDTQYF
DNA: TGTGCCAGCAGTGACAGGGGTACAGATACGCAGTATTTT

size: .
V: TRBV6-5
J: TRBJ1-5
D: TRBD1
CDR3: CASRATGDQPQHF
DNA: TGTGCCAGCAGGGCTACAGGGGATCAGCCCCAGCATTTT

size: .
V: TRBV30
J: TRBJ2-7
D: .
CDR3: CAWRSGAVYEQYF
DNA: TGTGCCTGGAGATCAGGGGCAGTTTACGAGCAGTACTTC